The 15 T cell receptor beta chains given below trace back to one sample, sequenced in a study of blood T cell repertoires in COVID-19. Profiled with immunoSEQ multiplex PCR; TCRdb holds only in-frame clones, not every one. This table holds around 100,000 clones, about 90% found once. The material sequenced was peripheral blood. These receptors were taken from a man aged 25-45 years in a cohort sampled during active COVID-19.

In its sample, this clone was seen once. The chain joins TRBV6-5 to TRBJ1-5; 8 nucleotides match TRBD1. This CDR3 contains 16 residues. CDR1 and CDR2 (germline): MNHEY, SVGAGI. The V segment lost 4 bases and the J segment 1 base; nucleotides outside the gene matches: 6. This chain's CDR3 is CASSSGQGGSNQPQHF. CDR3 DNA: TGTGCCAGCAGTTCCGGACAGGGAGGGAGCAATCAGCCCCAGCATTTT.

The gene calls are TRBV7-9 and TRBJ2-6; perhaps TRBD1 as D (5 bases). Germline V gives CDR1 SEHNR, CDR2 FQNEAQ (reference sequence). The CDR3 is 15 amino acids. V dropped 5 bases and J dropped 1 base, with 9 bases sitting between them. The CDR3 DNA reads as TGTGCCAGCAGCCTACACAGGTCTGGGGCCAACGTCCTGACTTTC. Translated: CASSLHRSGANVLTF.

The chain carries TRBV5-1 and TRBJ2-5, with 8 bases lining up with TRBD1. CDR3 size: 16 residues. Germline trimming cut 0 bases from V and 4 bases from J; bases unmatched to any gene: 8. Germline lookup yields CDR1 SGHRS and CDR2 YFSETQ. The CDR3 reads CASSLAGTGARETQYF. CDR3 nucleotide sequence: TGCGCCAGCAGCTTGGCGGGGACAGGCGCACGAGAGACCCAGTACTTC.

This chain joins TRBV15 and TRBJ1-1; 8 bases agree with TRBD1. Germline V gene data show CDR1 as LNHNV and CDR2 as YYDKDF (reference sequence). Trimming at V came to 1 base and at J to 7 bases, leaving 8 bases not matched to a gene. There are 15 residues in the CDR3. The CDR3: CATSRGQGAPLEAFF. The CDR3 bases are TGTGCCACCAGCAGAGGGCAGGGGGCTCCCCTTGAAGCTTTCTTT.

Concerning this clone: Mismatch with germline at one junction end may stem from a read error. The chain joins TRBV11-3 to TRBJ2-1; no clear D gene. Germline loops: CDR1 SGHNT, CDR2 YENEEA. The CDR3 spans 13 residues. The CDR3 here is CASSPPPYNEQFF. As DNA, the CDR3 is TGTGCCAGCAGCCCCCCTCCCTATAATGAGCAGTTCTTC. The whole variable domain, remainder taken from reference TRBV11-3 and TRBJ2-1, is EAGVVQSPRYKIIEKKQPVAFWCNPISGHNTLYWYLQNLGQGPELLIRYENEEAVDDSQLPKDRFSAERLKGVDSTLKIQPAELGDSAVYLCASSPPPYNEQFFGPGTRLTVL.

This clone occurred a few times. The genes are TRBV19 and TRBJ1-6, with D maybe TRBD1 (6 bases). Germline values: CDR1 LNHDA, CDR2 SQIVND (reference sequence). Trimming removed 7 bases at V and 11 bases at J, with 21 bases between. This CDR3 spans 15 amino acids. This chain's CDR3 is CASTPFAGAPTPLHF. DNA of the CDR3: TGTGCCAGTACCCCGTTTGCAGGGGCTCCTACACCCCTCCACTTT.

The chain employs TRBV5-1 and TRBJ2-3, with D tentatively TRBD2 (5 bases). V was trimmed by 4 bases and J by 1 base, leaving 13 bases between them. CDR3 length: 15 amino acids. Germline CDR1 is SGHRS and CDR2 is YFSETQ. CDR3 bases: TGCGCCAGCAGCCTCGGGGAAGATCGCACAGATACGCAGTATTTT. It yields the protein CASSLGEDRTDTQYF.

This rearrangement joins TRBV28 to TRBJ1-1; no clear D gene. The V end lost 2 bases, the J end lost 10 bases, and 14 bases lay between the germline ends. The length of the CDR3 is 13 residues. Germline V gene data show CDR1 as MDHEN and CDR2 as SYDVKM. The CDR3 DNA is TGTGCCAGCAGTTTAATACCCTCTGCCGGAGCTTTCTTT. Residues: CASSLIPSAGAFF.

The chain uses TRBV28 and TRBJ2-3; 8 bases agree with TRBD2. The V and J ends lost 5 bases and 5 bases, in that order; junction bases with no gene match: 3. This CDR3 region has 13 residues. From germline, CDR1 is MDHEN and CDR2 SYDVKM. The CDR3 loop is CASSRAGGDTQYF. In DNA form, the CDR3 reads TGTGCCAGCAGTAGGGCGGGGGGAGATACGCAGTATTTT.

In its sample, this clone was seen once. The chain couples TRBV11-2 to TRBJ2-7, with 9 bases identical to TRBD2. The CDR3 has 14 amino acids. In germline, CDR1 is SGHAT, CDR2 FQNNGV. Trimming removed 6 bases from V and 5 bases from J; junction bases left unmatched: 8. The CDR3 is CASRLGLASHEQYF. CDR3 coding DNA: TGTGCCAGCAGATTGGGACTAGCTTCCCACGAGCAGTACTTC.

V is TRBV19 and J is TRBJ1-2; 8 positions match TRBD1. The CDR3 has 12 amino acids. Per the germline V gene, CDR1 is LNHDA and CDR2 is SQIVND (reference sequence). With 7 bases clipped from V and 9 bases from J, the junction kept 7 bases outside the gene matches. The CDR3: CASTETGDSYTF. Written as DNA, the CDR3 is TGTGCCAGTACCGAGACAGGGGATAGCTACACCTTC.

V and J are TRBV10-3 and TRBJ1-4; D is perhaps TRBD1 (5 bases). Trimming removed 3 bases from V and 8 bases from J, with 16 bases in between. This CDR3 is 15 amino acids long. The germline gives CDR1 ENHRY, CDR2 SYGVKD. The CDR3 DNA reads TGTGCCATCAGTGAAGGGAAGGGGAAGGGAGAAAAACTGTTTTTT. Translated, it gives CAISEGKGKGEKLFF.

The chain joins TRBV5-1 to TRBJ2-3; TRBD2 agrees at 7 bases. V trimming: 4 bases; J trimming: 1 base; junction bases outside the gene matches: 6. This CDR3 comprises 15 residues. Germline-derived CDR1 and CDR2 are SGHRS and YFSETQ. CDR3 region: CASSREGRGTDTQYF. CDR3 nucleotide sequence: TGCGCCAGCAGCAGGGAGGGCAGAGGCACAGATACGCAGTATTTT.

The V and J genes are TRBV5-1 and TRBJ2-2, with 11 positions matching TRBD2. CDR1 and CDR2 from the germline V gene are SGHRS and YFSETQ. J lost 4 bases, V lost 5 bases, and 4 bases had no gene match. The CDR3 contains 15 residues. The CDR3 DNA reads as TGCGCCAGCAGTGATGGGACTAGCGGCACCGGGGAGCTGTTTTTT. Translation gives CASSDGTSGTGELFF.

The chain links TRBV18 to TRBJ2-7; 9 bases match TRBD1. Trimming took 2 bases from V and 5 from J; bases not matched to a gene: 4. The CDR3 has 14 amino acids. Germline loops: CDR1 KGHSH, CDR2 LQKENI. The CDR3 protein is CASSPGGTGNEQYF. DNA for the CDR3: TGTGCCAGCTCACCAGGTGGGACAGGGAACGAGCAGTACTTC.